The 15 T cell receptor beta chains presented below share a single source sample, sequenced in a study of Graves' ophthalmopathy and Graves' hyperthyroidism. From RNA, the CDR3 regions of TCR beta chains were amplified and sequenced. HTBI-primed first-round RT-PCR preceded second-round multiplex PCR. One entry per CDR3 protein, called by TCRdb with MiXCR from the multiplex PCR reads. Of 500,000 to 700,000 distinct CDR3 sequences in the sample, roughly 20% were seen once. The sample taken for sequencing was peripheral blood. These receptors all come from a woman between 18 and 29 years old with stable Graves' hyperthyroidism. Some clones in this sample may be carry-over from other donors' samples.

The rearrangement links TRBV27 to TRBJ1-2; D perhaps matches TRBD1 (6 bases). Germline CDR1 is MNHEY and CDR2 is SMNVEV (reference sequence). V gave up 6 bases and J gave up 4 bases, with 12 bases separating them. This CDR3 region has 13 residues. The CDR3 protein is CASSDRFSYGYTF. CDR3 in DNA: TGTGCCAGCAGCGACAGGTTTTCCTATGGCTACACCTTC.

In DNA, the CDR3 is TGTGCCAGCAGCCTCCGCTCCGGGACTACGATCTACAATGAGCAGTTCTTC. Protein: CASSLRSGTTIYNEQFF. This chain links TRBV7-2 with TRBJ2-1; 7 bases line up with TRBD2. The germline gives CDR1 SGHTA, CDR2 FQGNSA. After removal of 5 bases from V and 3 bases from J, the junction contained 13 bases not matched to a gene. The CDR3 sequence is 17 residues long.

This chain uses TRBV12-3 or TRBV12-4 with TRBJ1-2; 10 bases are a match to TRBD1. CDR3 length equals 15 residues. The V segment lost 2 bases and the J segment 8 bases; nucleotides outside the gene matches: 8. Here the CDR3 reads CASSLRRQGALGYTF. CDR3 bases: TGTGCCAGCAGTTTAAGACGACAGGGGGCGCTGGGCTACACCTTC.

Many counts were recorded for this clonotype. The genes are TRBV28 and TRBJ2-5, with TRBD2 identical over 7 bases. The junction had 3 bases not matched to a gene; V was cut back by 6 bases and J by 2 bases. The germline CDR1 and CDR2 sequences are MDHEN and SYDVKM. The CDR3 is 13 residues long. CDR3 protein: CASRLAQQETQYF. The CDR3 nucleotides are TGTGCCAGCAGACTAGCGCAACAAGAGACCCAGTACTTC.

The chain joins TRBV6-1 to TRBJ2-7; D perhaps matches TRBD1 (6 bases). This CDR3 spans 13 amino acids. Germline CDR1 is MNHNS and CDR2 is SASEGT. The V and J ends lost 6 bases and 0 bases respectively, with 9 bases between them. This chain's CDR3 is CASRRQVSYEQYF. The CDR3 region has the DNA TGTGCCAGCAGACGACAGGTCTCCTACGAGCAGTACTTC.

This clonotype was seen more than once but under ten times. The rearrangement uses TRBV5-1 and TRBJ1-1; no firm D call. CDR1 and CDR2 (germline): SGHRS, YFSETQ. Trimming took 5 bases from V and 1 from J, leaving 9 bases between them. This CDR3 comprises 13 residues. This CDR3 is CASRQTPNTEAFF. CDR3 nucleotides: TGCGCCAGCAGACAGACCCCGAACACTGAAGCTTTCTTT.

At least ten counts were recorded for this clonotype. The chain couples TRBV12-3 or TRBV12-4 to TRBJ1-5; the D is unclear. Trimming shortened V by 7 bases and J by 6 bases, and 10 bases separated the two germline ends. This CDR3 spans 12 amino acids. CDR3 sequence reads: CASTTPGQPQHF. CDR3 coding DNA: TGTGCCAGCACCACCCCGGGTCAGCCCCAGCATTTT.

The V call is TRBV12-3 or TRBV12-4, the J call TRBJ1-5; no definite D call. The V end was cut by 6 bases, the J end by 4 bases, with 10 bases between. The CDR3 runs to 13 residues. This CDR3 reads CASRGAPNQPQHF. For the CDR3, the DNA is TGTGCCAGCAGGGGAGCCCCAAATCAGCCCCAGCATTTT.

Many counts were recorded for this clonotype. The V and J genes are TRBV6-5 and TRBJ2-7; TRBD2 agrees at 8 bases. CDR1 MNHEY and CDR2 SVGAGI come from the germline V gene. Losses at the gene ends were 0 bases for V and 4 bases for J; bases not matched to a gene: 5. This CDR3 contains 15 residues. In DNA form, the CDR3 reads TGTGCCAGCAGTTACTCCGGGACTAGAGAATACGAGCAGTACTTC. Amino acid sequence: CASSYSGTREYEQYF.

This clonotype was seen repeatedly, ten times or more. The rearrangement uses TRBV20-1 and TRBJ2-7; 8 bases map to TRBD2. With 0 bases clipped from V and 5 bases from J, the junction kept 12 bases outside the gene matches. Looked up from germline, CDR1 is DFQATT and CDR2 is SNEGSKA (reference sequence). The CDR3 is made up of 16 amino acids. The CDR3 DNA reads TGCAGTGCTAGAGATGGCGTCAGCGGGAGTCCCCACGAGCAGTACTTC. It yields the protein CSARDGVSGSPHEQYF.

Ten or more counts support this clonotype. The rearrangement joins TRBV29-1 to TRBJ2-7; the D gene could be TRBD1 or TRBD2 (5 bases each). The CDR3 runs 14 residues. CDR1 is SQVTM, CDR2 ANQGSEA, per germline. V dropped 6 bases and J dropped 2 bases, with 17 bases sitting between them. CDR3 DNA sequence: TGCAGCGTCGCTGGGGCTCAGACTACCTACGAGCAGTACTTC. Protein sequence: CSVAGAQTTYEQYF.

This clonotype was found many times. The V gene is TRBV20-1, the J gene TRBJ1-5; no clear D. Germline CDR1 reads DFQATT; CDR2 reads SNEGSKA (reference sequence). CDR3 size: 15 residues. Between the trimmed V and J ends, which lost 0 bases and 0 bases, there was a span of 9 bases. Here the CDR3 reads CSARDPVNSNQPQHF. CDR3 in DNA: TGCAGTGCTAGAGATCCGGTTAATAGCAATCAGCCCCAGCATTTT.

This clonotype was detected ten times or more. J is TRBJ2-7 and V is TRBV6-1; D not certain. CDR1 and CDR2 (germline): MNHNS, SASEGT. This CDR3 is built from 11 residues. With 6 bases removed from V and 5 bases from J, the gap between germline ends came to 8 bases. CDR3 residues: CASSPQHEQYF. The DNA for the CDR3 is TGTGCCAGCAGCCCCCAGCACGAGCAGTACTTC.

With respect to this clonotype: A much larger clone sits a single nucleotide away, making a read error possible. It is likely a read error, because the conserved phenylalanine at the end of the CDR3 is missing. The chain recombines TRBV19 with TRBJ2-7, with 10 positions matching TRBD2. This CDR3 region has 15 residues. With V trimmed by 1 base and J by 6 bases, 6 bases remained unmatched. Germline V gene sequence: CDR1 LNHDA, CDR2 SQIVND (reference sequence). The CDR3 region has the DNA TGTGCCAGTAGTATAGGTCCTAGCGGGAGTACCGAGCAGTACTAC. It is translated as CASSIGPSGSTEQYY.

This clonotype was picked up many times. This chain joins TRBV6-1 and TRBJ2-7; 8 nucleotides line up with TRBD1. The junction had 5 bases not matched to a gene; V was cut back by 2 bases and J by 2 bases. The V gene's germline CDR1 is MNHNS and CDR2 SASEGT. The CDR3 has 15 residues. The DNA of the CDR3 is TGTGCCAGCAGTGAAACCGAGACAGGGGCCTACGAGCAGTACTTC. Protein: CASSETETGAYEQYF.